This paragraph covers one T cell receptor (beta chain) sequence. It lacks a known antigen. One base away there is no much larger clone; base qualities are not given. This sample is part of a study of shared clonotypes between healthy human individuals (dated by TCRdb to 2018 to 2020). Background for the entire study: The cohort comprised a couple of women and a few men aged 18 to 49 years. Different laboratories and diverse techniques were used to prepare libraries and sequence TCR repertoires, to increase sequencing depth and limit assay-specific biases. To estimate repertoire size and how much clonotype sharing occurs between individuals, the study deeply sequenced the blood TCR repertoires of five healthy adults. Leukapheresis yielded between about 0.94 and 8.9 billion PBMCs per donor. Per donor, three plates each were used for CD4 naive and CD4 memory, two for CD8 naive, and one for CD8 memory.

The donors were healthy, HIV-negative adults with no recently reported acute infections or vaccinations. Every donor was a Caucasian adult residing in Nashville, Tennessee, USA. CD4+ T cells were enriched by magnetic negative selection; naive cells were then positively selected on CD45RA, and the negative fraction formed the memory subset. After blood collection by leukapheresis, PBMCs were isolated using Ficoll-Histopaque density gradient centrifugation and then cryopreserved in the vapor phase of liquid nitrogen. Purity and quantity of every magnetically sorted T cell population were checked by analytical flow cytometry. Genomic DNA was isolated from every sorted fraction and measured by UV absorbance on a Nanodrop 2000c. TCR CDR3 regions were amplified from genomic DNA by multiplex PCR using the deep immunoSEQ assay. Extracted genomic DNA from each cell subset was spread evenly across all wells of several immunoSEQ 96-well plates, with each plate serving as a replicate. For sorted subsets, about 200 ng genomic DNA, equal to approximately 30,000 T cell genomes, was loaded into each replicate PCR. The purified libraries were quantified using a Qubit 3.0 fluorometer, sized with a Bioanalyzer 2100, and then quantified again using the KAPA Library Quantification kit. Every immunoSEQ 96-well plate was sequenced on a separate single-read 150-cycle Illumina NextSeq 550 flow cell. As for the original processing: Because the immunoSEQ output included only junctional sequences and no quality scores, the filtering could not be the same as the filtering used for full-length reads. Sequences were annotated with PyIR, a Python wrapper for IgBLAST v1.9, and V/J genes and CDR3 were assigned using IMGT germline references. Reads were filtered out if the reads had weak V/J assignments (E-value above 1e-6), no CDR3, stop codons, out-of-frame junctions, or ambiguous translated residues. A V3J clonotype was defined by an identical inferred V gene, J gene, and CDR3 amino acid sequence. To compute the percentage overlap between repertoires, the number of shared unique clonotypes was divided by the size of the smaller repertoire. Repertoire richness was assessed with RTK rarefaction, the Chao1 estimator, and Recon v2.1 estimates of unobserved clonotypes. OLGA was used to compute generation probabilities for all TCRbeta clonotypes that the gDNA method yielded from a few donors. In TCRdb, the immuneACCESS table is reduced to in-frame sequences with V and J assigned. These tables do not hold every clone; where another copy was compared, an unresolved V gene accounts for under half, and the others remain unexplained. V, J and clone size derive from that table, while D and trimming were established from the DNA sequence. The sample table holds roughly 1.4 million clones, of which about 98.5% were seen once. Around 0.33% of the sample goes to the ten largest clones.

From its cysteine to its phenylalanine, the CDR3 spans 16 amino acids. The CDR3 DNA has 48 bases and is translated from base 1. CDR1 SGHAT and CDR2 FQNNGV are derived from the germline V gene. Trimming takes 1 base off V and 2 bases off J; junction bases not matched to a gene: 7. Points the paper makes about the study in general: When several donors were compared, the shared fraction of clonotypes was about 5.4% for naive CD4, 3.5% for naive CD8, 2.3% for memory CD4, and 0.35% to 0.5% for memory CD8. Pairwise subsampling indicated that sequencing depth was expected to affect the degree of clonotype sharing among donors. Estimated clonotype richness was generally larger for naive than for memory subsets. Higher generation probabilities were observed for clonotypes shared by all four sorted-subset donors than for non-shared clonotypes. Because the study included a small number of donors, the genetic and exposure-history diversity represented was limited. Incomplete sequencing was indicated by rarefaction of sorted-subset datasets, despite the large sequencing depth. Only blood was sampled, and tissue TCR repertoires likely differ from those in blood.

Sequenced sample: naive CD4+ T cells sorted from blood. The label giving this sample's cell subset or site can be read as: CD45RA+ positively selected. The receptor was derived from a man aged 30 to 45 in good health. Recombination connected TRBV11-2 to TRBJ2-7, with 8 central nucleotides matching TRBD1. The encoded CDR3 is CASSLAPTGVAYEQYF. The nucleotide sequence is TGTGCCAGCAGCTTAGCGCCGACAGGGGTGGCCTACGAGCAGTACTTC.